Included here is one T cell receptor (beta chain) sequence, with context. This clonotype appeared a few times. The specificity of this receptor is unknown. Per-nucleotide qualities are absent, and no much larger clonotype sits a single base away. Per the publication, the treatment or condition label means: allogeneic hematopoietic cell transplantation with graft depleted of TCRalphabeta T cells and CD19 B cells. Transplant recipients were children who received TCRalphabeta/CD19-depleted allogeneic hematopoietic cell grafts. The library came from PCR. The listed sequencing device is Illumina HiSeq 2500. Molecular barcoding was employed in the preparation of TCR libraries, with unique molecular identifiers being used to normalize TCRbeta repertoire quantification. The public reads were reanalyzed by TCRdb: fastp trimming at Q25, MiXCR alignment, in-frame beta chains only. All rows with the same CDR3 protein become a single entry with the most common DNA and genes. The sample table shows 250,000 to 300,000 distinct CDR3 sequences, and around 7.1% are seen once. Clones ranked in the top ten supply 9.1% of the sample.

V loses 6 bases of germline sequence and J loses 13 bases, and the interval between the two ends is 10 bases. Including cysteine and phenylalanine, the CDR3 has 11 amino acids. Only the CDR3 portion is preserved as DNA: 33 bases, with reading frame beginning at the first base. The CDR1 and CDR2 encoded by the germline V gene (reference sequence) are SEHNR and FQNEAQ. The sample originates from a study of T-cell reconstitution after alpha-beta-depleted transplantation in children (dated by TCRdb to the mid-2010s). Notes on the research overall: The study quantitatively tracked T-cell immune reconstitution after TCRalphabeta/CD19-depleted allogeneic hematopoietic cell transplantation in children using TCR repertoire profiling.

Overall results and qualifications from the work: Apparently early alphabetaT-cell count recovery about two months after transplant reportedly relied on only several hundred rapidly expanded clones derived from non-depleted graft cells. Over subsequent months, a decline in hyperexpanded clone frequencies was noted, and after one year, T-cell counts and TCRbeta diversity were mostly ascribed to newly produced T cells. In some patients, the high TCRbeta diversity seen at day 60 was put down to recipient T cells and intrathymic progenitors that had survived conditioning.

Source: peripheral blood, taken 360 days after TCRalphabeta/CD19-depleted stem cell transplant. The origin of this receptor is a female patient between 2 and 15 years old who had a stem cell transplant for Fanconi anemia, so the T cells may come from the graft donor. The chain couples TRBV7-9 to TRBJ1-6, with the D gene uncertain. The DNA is TGTGCCAGCAGTAGGGAAGGGCCCCTCCACTTT. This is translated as CASSREGPLHF.